Listed below are T cell receptor beta chains from one sample, sequenced in a study of blood T cell repertoires in COVID-19. Repertoires were generated with immunoSEQ multiplex PCR, while TCRdb's copy carries only in-frame clones and drops some. Of 130,000 or so clones listed, approximately 82% are singletons. Material: peripheral blood. These receptors were obtained from a man older than 75 with active or convalescent COVID-19. CDR3s include the opening cysteine and the closing phenylalanine or tryptophan. The D gene is left open where the match is weak. A clone size is listed for some rows: how often the clone was seen (once, few, many), or a class if it is expanded.

v_gene,abundance,d_gene,j_gene,len,CDR3nt,CDR3aa
TRBV11-2,NA,TRBD2,TRBJ2-7,13,TGTGCCAGCAGCTTACAGCGGGGCGGGAAGCAGTACTTC,CASSLQRGGKQYF
TRBV5-1,NA,NA,TRBJ1-1,14,TGCGCCAGCAGCTTGGCTCGGGGTGGCACTGAAGCTTTCTTT,CASSLARGGTEAFF
TRBV19,NA,NA,TRBJ2-7,13,TGTGCCAGTAGTAGGGCACAATCCTACGAGCAGTACTTC,CASSRAQSYEQYF
TRBV5-1,NA,NA,TRBJ1-1,13,TGCGCCAGCAGTCGGGAGCGGGGCACTGAAGCTTTCTTT,CASSRERGTEAFF
TRBV5-1,NA,NA,TRBJ1-1,15,TGCGCCAGCAGCCCAAGACAGGCCCTGAACACTGAAGCTTTCTTT,CASSPRQALNTEAFF
TRBV7-2,NA,NA,TRBJ2-4,14,TGTGCCAGCAGCTCGCGAGGAGGGGAAAACATTCAGTACTTC,CASSSRGGENIQYF
TRBV7-2,NA,NA,TRBJ1-2,15,TGTGCCAGCAGCTTAACTCCAGGGAACTCTGGCGGCTACACCTTC,CASSLTPGNSGGYTF
TRBV5-4,NA,NA,TRBJ2-1,14,TGTGCCAGCAGCTTCGTCGACTCAACGAATGAGCAGTTCTTC,CASSFVDSTNEQFF
TRBV6-5,NA,TRBD2,TRBJ2-7,14,TGTGCCAGCAGTTACACCCGTTACGGGGGGGAGCAGTACTTC,CASSYTRYGGEQYF
TRBV7-8,NA,TRBD1,TRBJ1-3,15,TGTGCCAGCAGCTCCCCGTGGACAGGGGGAAACACCATATATTTT,CASSSPWTGGNTIYF
TRBV20-1,NA,NA,TRBJ1-3,14,TGCAGTGCTAGTGTTCGACAGCCTGGAAACACCATATATTTT,CSASVRQPGNTIYF
TRBV2,NA,NA,TRBJ1-1,13,TGTGCCAGCACTCAAAATACGGGGTCTGAAGCTTTCTTT,CASTQNTGSEAFF
TRBV4-3,NA,NA,TRBJ1-2,14,TGCGCCAGCAGCCAAGATCGGGGGGACTATGGCTACACCTTC,CASSQDRGDYGYTF
TRBV12-5,NA,TRBD2,TRBJ2-3,15,TGTGCTAGTGACGACGGGGGGTGGGGCACAGATACGCAGTATTTT,CASDDGGWGTDTQYF
TRBV3-1/TRBV3-2,few,NA,TRBJ1-1,13,TGTGCCAGCAGCCTCCGGGAGAACACTGAAGCTTTCTTT,CASSLRENTEAFF
TRBV5-1,NA,TRBD1,TRBJ2-1,16,TGCGCCAGCAGCCGATGGACAGGGAGCTCCTACAATGAGCAGTTCTTC,CASSRWTGSSYNEQFF
TRBV19,NA,NA,TRBJ2-2,14,TGTGCCAGTTCGACAGCTTCGAACACCGGGGAGCTGTTTTTT,CASSTASNTGELFF
TRBV5-4,NA,TRBD2,TRBJ2-2,15,TGTGCCAGCAGCTCGATAGCGGGGGGGCCCGGGGAGCTGTTTTTT,CASSSIAGGPGELFF